Reported below is one T cell receptor (beta chain). Its antigen remains undetermined. It has no much larger one-base neighbor in the sample; base qualities were not kept. This sample is part of a study of a mutant IDH1 vaccine in newly diagnosed glioma (dated by TCRdb to the early 2020s). For context, the study as a whole: Patients were given eight vaccinations, in weeks 1, 3, 5, 7, 11, 15, 19 and 23, which matched visits V03 through V10. Vaccination was initiated 4-6 weeks after radiotherapy alone, or concurrently with temozolomide cycles in the chemotherapy-containing groups. Of the approximately 33 treated patients, about 62% were male and about 40% were female, and the mean age was roughly 40 years. Prior to enrollment, standard therapy consisting of radiotherapy alone, temozolomide alone, or radiochemotherapy with temozolomide had been administered to patients, with the combination being received by most patients. Peripheral blood was collected at six visits: V03 (baseline), V05, V07, V10, V12 and V13. Longitudinal TCRB deep sequencing was performed for 20 to 30 treated patients wherever samples were available for exploratory analyses. On the study overall, not on this receptor specifically: Availability determined which PBMC samples were chosen for TCRB deep sequencing. It was noted by the authors that analyses of patient blood samples could not be reproduced owing to sample limitations. Pseudoprogression appeared unrelated to alterations in the top peripheral T cell clonotypes detected by TCRB sequencing. Immune responses induced by the vaccine were seen in around 94% of patients across multiple MHC alleles.

The germline V gene gives CDR1 as ENHRY and CDR2 as SYGVKD. Trimming removed 4 bases from V and 6 bases from J, leaving 16 bases between the germline ends. The CDR3 sequence holds 16 residues, the cysteine and phenylalanine included. The kept DNA is CDR3 alone, 48 bases in frame from the first base. To prepare the library, the immunoSEQ multiplex PCR assay was applied. Rearranged TCR beta chain sequences were amplified using the hsTCRB Kit according to the manufacturer's protocol. TCRB libraries were sequenced on an Illumina MiSeq. The study's processing was this. The proprietary platform of the kit vendor was used for demultiplexing, trimming and gene mapping. TCRdb took over this immuneACCESS table, retaining in-frame rearrangements with V and J assigned. Such tables are incomplete; in checked studies, under half of the missing clones stem from an unresolved V gene, and the remainder is unexplained. V and J calls and clone size come straight from that table; D and trimming were deduced from the DNA. The sample yields 95,000 to 120,000 clones; 75% to 90% were counted once. The top ten hold more than 0.55% of the sample.

The time point tag for this specimen amounts to: week 11, during vaccination. Each vaccine dose, consisting of 300 ug of a 20-mer mutant IDH1 peptide in Montanide, was administered subcutaneously with topical imiquimod. All donors had newly diagnosed IDH1-mutant astrocytomas of WHO grade 3 or 4 that showed loss of nuclear ATRX. The samples were drawn from NOA16, a multicentre, single-arm, open-label phase I trial in Germany that tested a mutant IDH1 peptide vaccine in humans for the first time. Genomic DNA for TCRB sequencing was isolated from EDTA blood with the DNeasy Blood and Tissue Kit. The sequence was collected from a woman aged 45-59 years with glioma. Specimen: PBMCs, collected from a glioma patient whose treatment included an IDH1 peptide vaccine. Recombination connected TRBV10-3 to TRBJ1-6; no D gene is confidently identified. Read as DNA, the sequence is TGTGCCATCAGTGCTCGGGGAGGGCGTTCTAATTCACCCCTCCACTTT. This sequence encodes CAISARGGRSNSPLHF.